This TCR beta chain is drawn from a study of blood T cell repertoires in COVID-19. V was pared by 0 bases and J by 3 bases, with 15 bases between. The CDR3 contains 17 residues. Germline values: CDR1 LGHNA, CDR2 YSLEER. Produced via immunoSEQ multiplex PCR; TCRdb's table is partial and in-frame only. The sample yields 200,000 or so clones, roughly four fifths seen once. The sequence was collected from a woman older than 75 with COVID-19, enrolled during active disease. The rearrangement joins TRBV4-3 to TRBJ1-5; D ambiguous. The specimen sequenced was peripheral blood. CDR3 nucleotide sequence: TGCGCCAGCAGCCAAGAAATGGGTCCAGGTTACAATCAGCCCCAGCATTTT. This translates into CASSQEMGPGYNQPQHF.